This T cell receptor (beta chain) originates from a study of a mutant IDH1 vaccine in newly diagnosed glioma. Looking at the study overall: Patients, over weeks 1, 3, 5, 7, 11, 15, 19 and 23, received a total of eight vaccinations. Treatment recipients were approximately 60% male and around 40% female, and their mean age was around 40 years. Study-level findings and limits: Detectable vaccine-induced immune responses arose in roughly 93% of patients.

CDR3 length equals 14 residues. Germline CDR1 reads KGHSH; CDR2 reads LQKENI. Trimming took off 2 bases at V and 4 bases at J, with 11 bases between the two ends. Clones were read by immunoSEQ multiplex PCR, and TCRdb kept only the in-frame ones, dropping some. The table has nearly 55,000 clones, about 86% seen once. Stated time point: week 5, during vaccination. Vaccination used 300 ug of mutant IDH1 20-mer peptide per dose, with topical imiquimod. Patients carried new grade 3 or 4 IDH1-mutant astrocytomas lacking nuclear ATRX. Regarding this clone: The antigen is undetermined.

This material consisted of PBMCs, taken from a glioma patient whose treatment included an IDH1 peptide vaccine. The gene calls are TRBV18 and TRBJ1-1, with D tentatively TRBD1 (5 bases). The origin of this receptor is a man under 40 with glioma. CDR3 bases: TGTGCCAGCTCACCAAGGCAGGGTGGCACTGAAGCTTTCTTT. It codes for CASSPRQGGTEAFF. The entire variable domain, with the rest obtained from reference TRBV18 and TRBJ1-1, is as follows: NAGVMQNPRHLVRRRGQEARLRCSPMKGHSHVYWYRQLPEEGLKFMVYLQKENIIDESGMPKERFSAEFPKEGPSILRIQQVVRGDSAAYFCASSPRQGGTEAFFGQGTRLTVV.